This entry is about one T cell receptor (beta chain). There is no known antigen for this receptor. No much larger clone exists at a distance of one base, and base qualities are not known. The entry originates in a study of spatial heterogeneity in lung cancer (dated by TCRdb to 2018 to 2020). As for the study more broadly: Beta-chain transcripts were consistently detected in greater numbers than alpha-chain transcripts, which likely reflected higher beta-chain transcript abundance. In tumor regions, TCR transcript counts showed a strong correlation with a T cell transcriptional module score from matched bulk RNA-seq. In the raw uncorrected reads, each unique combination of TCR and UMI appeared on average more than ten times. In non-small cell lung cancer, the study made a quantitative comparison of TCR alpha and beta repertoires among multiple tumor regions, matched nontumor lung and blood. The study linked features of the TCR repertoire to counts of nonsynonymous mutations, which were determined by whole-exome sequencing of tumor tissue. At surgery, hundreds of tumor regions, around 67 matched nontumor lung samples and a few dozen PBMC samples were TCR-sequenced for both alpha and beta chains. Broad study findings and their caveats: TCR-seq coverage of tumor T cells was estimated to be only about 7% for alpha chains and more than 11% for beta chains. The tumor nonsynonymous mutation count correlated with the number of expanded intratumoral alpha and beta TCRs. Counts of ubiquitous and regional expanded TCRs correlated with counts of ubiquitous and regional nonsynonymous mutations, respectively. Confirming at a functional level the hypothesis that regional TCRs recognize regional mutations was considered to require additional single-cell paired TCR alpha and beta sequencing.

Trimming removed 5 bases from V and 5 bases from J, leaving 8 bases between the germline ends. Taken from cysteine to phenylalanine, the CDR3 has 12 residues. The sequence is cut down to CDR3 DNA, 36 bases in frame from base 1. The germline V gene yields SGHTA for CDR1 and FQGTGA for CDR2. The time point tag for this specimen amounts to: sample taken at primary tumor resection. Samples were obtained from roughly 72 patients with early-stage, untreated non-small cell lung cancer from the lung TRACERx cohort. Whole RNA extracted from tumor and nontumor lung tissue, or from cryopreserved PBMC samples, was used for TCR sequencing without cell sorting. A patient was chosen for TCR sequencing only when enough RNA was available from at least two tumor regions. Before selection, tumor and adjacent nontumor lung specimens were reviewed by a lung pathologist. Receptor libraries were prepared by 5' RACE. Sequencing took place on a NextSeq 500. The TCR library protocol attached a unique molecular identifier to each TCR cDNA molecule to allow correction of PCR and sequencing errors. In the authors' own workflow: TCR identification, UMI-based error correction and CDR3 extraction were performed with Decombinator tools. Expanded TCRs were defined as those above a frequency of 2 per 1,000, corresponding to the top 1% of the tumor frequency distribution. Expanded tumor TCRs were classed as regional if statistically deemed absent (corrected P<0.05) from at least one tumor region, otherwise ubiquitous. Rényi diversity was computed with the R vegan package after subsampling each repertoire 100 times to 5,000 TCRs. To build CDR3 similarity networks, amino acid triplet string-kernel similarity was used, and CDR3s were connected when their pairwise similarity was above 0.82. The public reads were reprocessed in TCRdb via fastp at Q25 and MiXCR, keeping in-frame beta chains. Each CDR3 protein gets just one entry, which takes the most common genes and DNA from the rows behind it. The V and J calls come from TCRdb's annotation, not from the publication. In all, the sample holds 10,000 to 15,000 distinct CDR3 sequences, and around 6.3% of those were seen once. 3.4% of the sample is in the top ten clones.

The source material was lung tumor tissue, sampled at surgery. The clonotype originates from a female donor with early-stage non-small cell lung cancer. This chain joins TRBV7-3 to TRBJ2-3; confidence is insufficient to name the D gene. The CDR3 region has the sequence CASSPPGDTQYF. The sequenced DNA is TGTGCCAGCAGCCCCCCTGGAGATACGCAGTATTTT.